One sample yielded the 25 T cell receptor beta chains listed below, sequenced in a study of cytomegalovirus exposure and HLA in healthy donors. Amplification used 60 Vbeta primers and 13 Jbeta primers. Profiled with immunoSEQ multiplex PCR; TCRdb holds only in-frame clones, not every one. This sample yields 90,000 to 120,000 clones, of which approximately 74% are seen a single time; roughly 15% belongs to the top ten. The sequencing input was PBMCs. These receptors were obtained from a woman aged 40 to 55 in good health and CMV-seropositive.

The CDR3 region has the DNA TGTGCCAGCAGCCAAATCCGAACGGGTGGCACTGAAGCTTTCTTT. Translated, it gives CASSQIRTGGTEAFF. The rearrangement uses TRBV14 and TRBJ1-1; no definite D call. Trimming removed 2 bases at V and 4 bases at J, with 14 bases between. Germline V gene data show CDR1 as SGHDN and CDR2 as FVKESK. This CDR3 region has 15 residues.

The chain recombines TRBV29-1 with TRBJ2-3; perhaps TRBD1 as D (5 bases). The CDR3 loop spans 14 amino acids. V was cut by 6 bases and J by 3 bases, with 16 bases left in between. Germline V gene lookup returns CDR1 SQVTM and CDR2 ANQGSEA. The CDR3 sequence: CSVGRSGLTDTQYF. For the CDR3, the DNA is TGCAGCGTCGGTAGGTCAGGGCTAACAGATACGCAGTATTTT.

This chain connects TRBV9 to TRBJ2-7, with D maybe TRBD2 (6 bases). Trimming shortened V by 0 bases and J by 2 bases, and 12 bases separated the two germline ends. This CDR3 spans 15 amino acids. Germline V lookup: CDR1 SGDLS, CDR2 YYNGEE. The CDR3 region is CASSVGGDDTYEQYF. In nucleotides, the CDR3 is TGTGCCAGCAGCGTAGGCGGGGACGATACCTACGAGCAGTACTTC.

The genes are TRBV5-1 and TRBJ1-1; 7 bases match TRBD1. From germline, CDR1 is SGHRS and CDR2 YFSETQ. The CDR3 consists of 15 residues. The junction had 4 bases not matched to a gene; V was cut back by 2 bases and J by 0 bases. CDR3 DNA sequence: TGCGCCAGCAGCTTTCCGGGGACAGTGAACACTGAAGCTTTCTTT. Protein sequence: CASSFPGTVNTEAFF. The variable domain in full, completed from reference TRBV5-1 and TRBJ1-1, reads KAGVTQTPRYLIKTRGQQVTLSCSPISGHRSVSWYQQTPGQGLQFLFEYFSETQRNKGNFPGRFSGRQFSNSRSEMNVSTLELGDSALYLCASSFPGTVNTEAFFGQGTRLTVV.

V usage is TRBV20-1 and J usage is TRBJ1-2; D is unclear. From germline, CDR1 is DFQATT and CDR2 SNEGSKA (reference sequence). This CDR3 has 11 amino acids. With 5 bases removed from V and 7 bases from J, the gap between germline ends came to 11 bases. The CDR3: CSALGVGGYTF. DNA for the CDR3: TGCAGTGCTCTCGGGGTGGGTGGCTACACCTTC.

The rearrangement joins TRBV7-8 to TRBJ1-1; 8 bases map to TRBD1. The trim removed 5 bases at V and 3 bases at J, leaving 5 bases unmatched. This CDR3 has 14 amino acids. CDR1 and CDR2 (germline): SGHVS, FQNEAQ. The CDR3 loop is CASSAQGADTEAFF. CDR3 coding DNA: TGTGCCAGCAGCGCTCAGGGGGCTGACACTGAAGCTTTCTTT.

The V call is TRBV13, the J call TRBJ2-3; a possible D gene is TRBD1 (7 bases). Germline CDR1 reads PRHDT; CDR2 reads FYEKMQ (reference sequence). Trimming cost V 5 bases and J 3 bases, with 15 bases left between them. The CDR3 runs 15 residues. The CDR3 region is CASSPWAGGTDTQYF. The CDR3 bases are TGTGCCAGCAGCCCGTGGGCAGGGGGGACAGATACGCAGTATTTT.

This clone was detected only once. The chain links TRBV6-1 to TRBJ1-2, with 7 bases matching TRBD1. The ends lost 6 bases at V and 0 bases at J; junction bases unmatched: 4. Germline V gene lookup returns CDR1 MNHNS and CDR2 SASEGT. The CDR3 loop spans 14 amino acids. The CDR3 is CASRAGTANYGYTF. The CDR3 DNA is TGTGCCAGCAGAGCAGGGACAGCTAACTATGGCTACACCTTC.

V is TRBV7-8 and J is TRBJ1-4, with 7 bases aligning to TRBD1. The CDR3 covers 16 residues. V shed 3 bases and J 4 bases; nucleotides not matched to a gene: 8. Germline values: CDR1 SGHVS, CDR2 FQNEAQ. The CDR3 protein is CASSFRRDSRNEKLFF. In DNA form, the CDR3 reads TGTGCCAGCAGCTTCCGCCGGGACAGTCGTAATGAAAAACTGTTTTTT. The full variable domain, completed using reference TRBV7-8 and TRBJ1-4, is GAGVSQSPRYKVAKRGQDVALRCDPISGHVSLFWYQQALGQGPEFLTYFQNEAQLDKSGLPSDRFFAERPEGSVSTLKIQRTQQEDSAVYLCASSFRRDSRNEKLFFGSGTQLSVL.

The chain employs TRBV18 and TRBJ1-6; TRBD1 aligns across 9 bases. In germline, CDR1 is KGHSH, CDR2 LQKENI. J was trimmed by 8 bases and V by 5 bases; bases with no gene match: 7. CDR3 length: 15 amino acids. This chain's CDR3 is CASSRLGQGYSPLHF. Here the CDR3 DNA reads TGTGCCAGCTCAAGACTTGGACAGGGGTATTCACCCCTCCACTTT.

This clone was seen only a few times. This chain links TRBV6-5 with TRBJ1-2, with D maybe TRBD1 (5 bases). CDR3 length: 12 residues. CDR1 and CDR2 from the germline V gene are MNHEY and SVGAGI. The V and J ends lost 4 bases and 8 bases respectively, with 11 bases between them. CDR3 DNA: TGTGCCAGCAGTTCCCCAGGGTGGGGCTACACCTTC. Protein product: CASSSPGWGYTF.

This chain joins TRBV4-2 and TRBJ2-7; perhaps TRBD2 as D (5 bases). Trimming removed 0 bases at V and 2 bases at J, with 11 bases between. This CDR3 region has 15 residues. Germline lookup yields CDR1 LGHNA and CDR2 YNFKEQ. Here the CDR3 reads CASSQDTQEAYEQYF. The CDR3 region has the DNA TGTGCCAGCAGCCAAGATACCCAGGAGGCCTACGAGCAGTACTTC.

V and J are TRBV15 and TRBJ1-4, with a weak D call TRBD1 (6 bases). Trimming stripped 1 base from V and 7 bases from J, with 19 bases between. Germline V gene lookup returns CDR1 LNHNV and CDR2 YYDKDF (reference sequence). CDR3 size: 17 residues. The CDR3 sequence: CATSRGAQGRGGEKLFF. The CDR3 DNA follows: TGTGCCACCAGCAGAGGTGCCCAGGGAAGGGGGGGTGAAAAACTGTTTTTT.

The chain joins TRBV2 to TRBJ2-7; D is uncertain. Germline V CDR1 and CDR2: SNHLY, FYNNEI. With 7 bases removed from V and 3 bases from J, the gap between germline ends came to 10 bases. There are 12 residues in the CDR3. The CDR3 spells CASNTPFYEQYF. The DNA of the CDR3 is TGTGCCAGCAATACACCATTCTACGAGCAGTACTTC.

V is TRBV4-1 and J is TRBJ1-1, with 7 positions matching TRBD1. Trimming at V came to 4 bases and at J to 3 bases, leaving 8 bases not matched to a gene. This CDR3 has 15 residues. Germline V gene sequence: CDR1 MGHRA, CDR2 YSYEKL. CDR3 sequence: CASSPGPRGDTEAFF. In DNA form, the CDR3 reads TGCGCCAGCAGCCCCGGACCCAGGGGGGACACTGAAGCTTTCTTT.

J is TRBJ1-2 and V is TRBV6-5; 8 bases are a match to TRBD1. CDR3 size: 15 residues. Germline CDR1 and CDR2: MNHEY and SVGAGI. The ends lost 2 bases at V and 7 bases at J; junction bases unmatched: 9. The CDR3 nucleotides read TGTGCCAGCAGTTACACCTTTGGACAGGGAGTTGGCTACACCTTC. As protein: CASSYTFGQGVGYTF.

This CDR3 reads CASMMTANSRNSPLHF. The CDR3 DNA is TGTGCCAGCATGATGACAGCAAATTCCCGGAATTCACCCCTCCACTTT. The V call is TRBV2, the J call TRBJ1-6, with D maybe TRBD1 (5 bases). CDR1 and CDR2 from the germline V gene are SNHLY and FYNNEI. The length of the CDR3 is 16 residues. V gave up 7 bases and J gave up 7 bases, with 20 bases separating them.

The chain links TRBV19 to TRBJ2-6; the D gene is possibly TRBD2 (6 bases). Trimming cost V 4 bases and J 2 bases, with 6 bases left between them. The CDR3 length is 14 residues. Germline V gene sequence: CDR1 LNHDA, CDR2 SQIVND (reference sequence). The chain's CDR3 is CASSTSAGANVLTF. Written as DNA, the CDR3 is TGTGCCAGTAGTACTAGCGCTGGGGCCAACGTCCTGACTTTC. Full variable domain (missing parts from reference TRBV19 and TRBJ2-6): DGGITQSPKYLFRKEGQNVTLSCEQNLNHDAMYWYRQDPGQGLRLIYYSQIVNDFQKGDIAEGYSVSREKKESFPLTVTSAQKNPTAFYLCASSTSAGANVLTFGAGSRLTVL.

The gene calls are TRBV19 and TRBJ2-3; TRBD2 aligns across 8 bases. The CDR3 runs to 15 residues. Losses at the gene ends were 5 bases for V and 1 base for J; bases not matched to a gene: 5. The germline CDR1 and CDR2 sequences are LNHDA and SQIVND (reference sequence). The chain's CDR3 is CASSPRGGGTDTQYF. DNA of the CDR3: TGTGCCAGTAGTCCCCGGGGGGGTGGCACAGATACGCAGTATTTT.

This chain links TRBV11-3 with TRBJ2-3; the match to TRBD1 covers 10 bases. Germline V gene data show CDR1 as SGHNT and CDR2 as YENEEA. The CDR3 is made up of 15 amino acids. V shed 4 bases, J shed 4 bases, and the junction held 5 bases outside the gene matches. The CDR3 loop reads CASSSPGQGPDTQYF. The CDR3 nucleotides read TGTGCCAGCAGCTCCCCGGGACAGGGGCCAGATACGCAGTATTTT.

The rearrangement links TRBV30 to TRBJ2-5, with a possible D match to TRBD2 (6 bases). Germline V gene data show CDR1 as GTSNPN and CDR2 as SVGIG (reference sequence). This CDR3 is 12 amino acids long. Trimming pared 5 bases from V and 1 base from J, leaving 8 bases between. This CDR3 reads CAWGGTQETQYF. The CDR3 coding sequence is TGTGCCTGGGGAGGGACCCAAGAGACCCAGTACTTC.

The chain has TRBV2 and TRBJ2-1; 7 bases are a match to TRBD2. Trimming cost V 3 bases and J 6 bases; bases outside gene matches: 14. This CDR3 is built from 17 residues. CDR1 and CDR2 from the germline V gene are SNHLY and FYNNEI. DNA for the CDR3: TGTGCCAGCAGTGAGACGTTTCTGGGTTCTAGCGGCAATGAGCAGTTCTTC. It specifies CASSETFLGSSGNEQFF. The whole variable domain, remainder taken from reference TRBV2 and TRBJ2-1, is EPEVTQTPSHQVTQMGQEVILRCVPISNHLYFYWYRQILGQKVEFLVSFYNNEISEKSEIFDDQFSVERPDGSNFTLKIRSTKLEDSAMYFCASSETFLGSSGNEQFFGPGTRLTVL.

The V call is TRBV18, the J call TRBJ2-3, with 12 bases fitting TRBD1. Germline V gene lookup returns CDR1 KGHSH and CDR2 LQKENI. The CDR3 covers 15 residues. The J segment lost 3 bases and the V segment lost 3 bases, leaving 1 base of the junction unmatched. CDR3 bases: TGTGCCAGCTCACCGGGACAGGGGGCAACAGATACGCAGTATTTT. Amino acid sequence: CASSPGQGATDTQYF.

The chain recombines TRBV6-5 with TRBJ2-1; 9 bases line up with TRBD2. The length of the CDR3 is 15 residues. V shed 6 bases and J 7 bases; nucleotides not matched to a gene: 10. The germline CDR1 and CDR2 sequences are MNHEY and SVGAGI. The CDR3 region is CASSHYTAGGNEQFF. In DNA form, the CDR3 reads TGTGCCAGCAGCCATTACACAGCGGGGGGAAATGAGCAGTTCTTC.

CDR3 in amino acids: CASSYQRGGLETQYF. CDR3 nucleotides: TGTGCCAGCAGTTACCAGCGGGGGGGCCTGGAGACCCAGTACTTC. The chain combines TRBV6-5 with TRBJ2-5; TRBD2 matches 10 bases. Germline CDR1 reads MNHEY; CDR2 reads SVGAGI. V was clipped by 2 bases and J by 5 bases; unmatched bases: 5. CDR3 length equals 15 residues.